These T cell receptor beta chains were read from a single sample in a study of cytomegalovirus exposure and HLA in healthy donors. This table comes from immunoSEQ multiplex PCR, and its TCRdb copy is limited to in-frame clones, with some not included. The data show approximately 140,000 clones, 55% to 75% seen once. The sample taken for sequencing was PBMCs. These receptor sequences come from a woman aged 60 to 75 in good health and CMV-seropositive. Each CDR3 is given with its conserved first and last residue. The D gene is left open where the match is weak. For some rows the clone size is stated as once, few or many, or as a class when expanded; others skip it.

-,TRBV7-2,17,-,TRBJ2-5,TGTGCCAGCAGTCCCAATGCGGGGCTGGCGGGATTGAAGACCCAGTACTTC,CASSPNAGLAGLKTQYF
-,TRBV19,16,TRBD1,TRBJ1-5,TGTGCCAGTAGTTCGCGGACAGGGACAAACAATCAGCCCCAGCATTTT,CASSSRTGTNNQPQHF
-,TRBV4-2,16,-,TRBJ1-3,TGTGCCAGCAGCCATACAGGGATAGGGGCTGGAAACACCATATATTTT,CASSHTGIGAGNTIYF
-,TRBV5-1,14,-,TRBJ1-1,TGCGCCAGCAGCGTGGACGGTTTGAACACTGAAGCTTTCTTT,CASSVDGLNTEAFF
-,TRBV27,13,TRBD1,TRBJ1-1,TGTGCCAGCAGTTCAACAGGGGCCATTGAAGCTTTCTTT,CASSSTGAIEAFF
-,TRBV27,15,TRBD1,TRBJ2-7,TGTGCCAGCAGGGGCACCGGGACAGCCTCCTACGAGCAGTACTTC,CASRGTGTASYEQYF
-,TRBV27,16,TRBD2,TRBJ2-1,TGTGCCAGCAGTTCCGAACCTAGCGGGGTAAACAATGAGCAGTTCTTC,CASSSEPSGVNNEQFF
few,TRBV9,15,-,TRBJ1-1,TGTGCCAGCAGCCCAGGAGGCGGCAAGAACACTGAAGCTTTCTTT,CASSPGGGKNTEAFF
-,TRBV5-1,17,TRBD1,TRBJ2-5,TGCGCCAGCAGCTTGGCCCTACAGACAGGGGGAGGAGAGACCCAGTACTTC,CASSLALQTGGGETQYF
-,TRBV2,16,TRBD2,TRBJ2-7,TGTGCCAGCAGTGAGGGGACTAGCGGGTTCTCCTACGAGCAGTACTTC,CASSEGTSGFSYEQYF